The 32 T cell receptor beta chains listed next were all sequenced from one sample in a study of shared clonotypes between healthy human individuals (dated by TCRdb to the early 2020s). The library relied on the immunoSEQ multiplex PCR assay. Here the immuneACCESS table is served through TCRdb, limited to in-frame sequences with V and J called. Missing clones are a known gap in these copies; in checked studies unresolved V genes cover under half, and the rest lacks a known reason. Across this sample there are about 980,000 clones, with 76% seen only once. Around 1.4% of the sample is in the top ten clones. The material sequenced was memory CD4+ T cells sorted from blood. The cell subset or site label, as the study defines it: CD45RA-negative fraction. Every receptor here comes from a man aged 18 to 35 in good health.

This clone was recorded a few times. The V gene is TRBV19, the J gene TRBJ1-3; D call uncertain. V was cut by 6 bases and J by 7 bases, with 19 bases left in between. This CDR3 comprises 15 residues. Germline V CDR1 and CDR2: LNHDA, SQIVND (reference sequence). The CDR3 DNA follows: TGTGCCAGTAGGGTAACAGCCACGGAGAGCAACACCATATATTTT. It is translated as CASRVTATESNTIYF.

V gene TRBV30 combines with J gene TRBJ2-7, with 7 nucleotides matching TRBD1. After removal of 0 bases from V and 6 bases from J, the junction contained 8 bases not matched to a gene. The germline CDR1 and CDR2 sequences are GTSNPN and SVGIG (reference sequence). The CDR3 totals 14 residues. The CDR3 DNA sequence: TGTGCCTGGAGTGTACGAGGGGGCGATTTCGAGCAGTACTTC. Encoded protein: CAWSVRGGDFEQYF.

The rearrangement joins TRBV29-1 to TRBJ1-1; TRBD1 agrees at 7 bases. The CDR3 totals 15 residues. Unmatched junction bases numbered 9, after V lost 4 bases and J lost 1 base. Germline V gene sequence: CDR1 SQVTM, CDR2 ANQGSEA. CDR3 sequence reads: CSVGGGTASNTEAFF. The CDR3 DNA sequence: TGCAGCGTTGGGGGGGGGACAGCCTCGAACACTGAAGCTTTCTTT.

The rearrangement links TRBV2 to TRBJ1-3; D is unclear. This CDR3 spans 15 amino acids. Germline lookup yields CDR1 SNHLY and CDR2 FYNNEI. Trimming took off 2 bases at V and 0 bases at J, with 8 bases between the two ends. The CDR3 coding sequence is TGTGCCAGCAGTGAAATTAGGTCCTCTGGAAACACCATATATTTT. Translating it yields CASSEIRSSGNTIYF.

V gene TRBV9 combines with J gene TRBJ2-1; D perhaps matches TRBD2 (6 bases). Germline CDR1 reads SGDLS; CDR2 reads YYNGEE. CDR3 length equals 17 residues. V was clipped by 3 bases and J by 10 bases, with 26 bases between them. The CDR3 DNA is TGTGCCAGCAGCGCCTATCTGTGGACAAGGGGAGGAGAAGAGCAGTTCTTC. Translation gives CASSAYLWTRGGEEQFF.

This clone appeared a few times. The chain is built from TRBV30 and TRBJ1-2; the D is unclear. The germline CDR1 and CDR2 sequences are GTSNPN and SVGIG (reference sequence). V was trimmed by 0 bases and J by 2 bases, leaving 10 bases between them. The CDR3 has 14 residues. CDR3 DNA sequence: TGTGCCTGGAGTGTACGCGGGTTCAACTATGGCTACACCTTC. This encodes CAWSVRGFNYGYTF.

The chain joins TRBV4-1 to TRBJ2-3; D assignment may be TRBD1 or TRBD2 (5 bases each). This CDR3 region has 11 residues. Per germline, CDR1 MGHRA and CDR2 YSYEKL. Trimming pared 8 bases from V and 5 bases from J, leaving 8 bases between. CDR3 loop: CASRDGDTQYF. DNA of the CDR3: TGCGCCAGCCGGGACGGAGATACGCAGTATTTT.

In its sample, this clone was seen once. The CDR3 spells CASSLAGATYNEQFF. The CDR3 nucleotides are TGTGCCAGCAGTTTGGCGGGAGCAACCTACAATGAGCAGTTCTTC. The chain uses TRBV6-5 and TRBJ2-1; 7 bases are shared with TRBD2. V gave up 4 bases and J gave up 2 bases; unmatched junction bases: 5. This CDR3 is built from 15 residues. Germline CDR1 reads MNHEY; CDR2 reads SVGAGI.

At least ten counts were recorded for this clone. The chain employs TRBV5-1 and TRBJ1-4; D call uncertain. The germline CDR1 and CDR2 sequences are SGHRS and YFSETQ. V was pared by 0 bases and J by 5 bases, with 11 bases between. This CDR3 comprises 15 residues. This CDR3 is CASSLVLGPNEKLFF. The CDR3 DNA is TGCGCCAGCAGCTTGGTTCTCGGCCCCAATGAAAAACTGTTTTTT.

This chain connects TRBV28 to TRBJ2-7; 8 bases agree with TRBD1. V shed 7 bases and J 0 bases; nucleotides not matched to a gene: 5. Germline V gene data show CDR1 as MDHEN and CDR2 as SYDVKM. This CDR3 contains 14 residues. In nucleotides, the CDR3 is TGTGCCAGCAAAGTTGGGACAGGCTCCTACGAGCAGTACTTC. Encoded protein: CASKVGTGSYEQYF. Full variable domain (missing parts from reference TRBV28 and TRBJ2-7): DVKVTQSSRYLVKRTGEKVFLECVQDMDHENMFWYRQDPGLGLRLIYFSYDVKMKEKGDIPEGYSVSREKKERFSLILESASTNQTSMYLCASKVGTGSYEQYFGPGTRLTVT.

J is TRBJ1-2 and V is TRBV18, with 9 bases that match TRBD1. This CDR3 is built from 15 residues. The V gene's germline CDR1 is KGHSH and CDR2 LQKENI. V lost 5 bases to trimming and J lost 6 bases; unmatched junction nucleotides: 10. CDR3: CASSSTGGGINGYTF. CDR3 nucleotide sequence: TGTGCCAGCTCATCAACAGGGGGCGGAATTAATGGCTACACCTTC.

This chain uses TRBV5-8 with TRBJ1-2; 7 bases map to TRBD1. V lost 2 bases and J lost 2; bases outside the gene matches: 9. CDR1 and CDR2 from the germline V gene are SGHTS and YDEGEE. CDR3 length: 16 amino acids. The DNA for the CDR3 is TGTGCCAGCAGCTTCAACCGCCAGACAGGGAACTATGGCTACACCTTC. It is translated as CASSFNRQTGNYGYTF.

On this clone: The CDR3 ends on some other residue instead of the conserved phenylalanine or tryptophan, so this is likely a read error. This chain uses TRBV25-1 with TRBJ1-6; D may be TRBD1 (6 bases). V shed 3 bases and J shed 9 bases, with 12 bases lying between them. CDR1 MGHDK and CDR2 SYGVNS come from the germline V gene. The CDR3 is 14 amino acids. The CDR3: CASSDQGFASPLHL. DNA for the CDR3: TGTGCCAGCAGTGACCAGGGGTTCGCTTCACCCCTCCACCTT.

This clone was counted once. The chain joins TRBV7-2 to TRBJ2-7; the match to TRBD1 covers 7 bases. CDR1 and CDR2 (germline): SGHTA, FQGNSA. The J segment lost 2 bases and the V segment lost 1 base, leaving 11 bases of the junction unmatched. This CDR3 has 17 amino acids. CDR3 in amino acids: CASSLDSGTGTAYEQYF. The CDR3 nucleotides are TGTGCCAGCAGCTTAGATTCCGGGACCGGGACAGCCTACGAGCAGTACTTC.

This clone was picked up one time. This sequence joins TRBV5-1 and TRBJ2-2; 10 nucleotides agree with TRBD2. Germline V gene data show CDR1 as SGHRS and CDR2 as YFSETQ. This CDR3 contains 16 residues. Trimming cost V 9 bases and J 5 bases; bases outside gene matches: 13. CDR3 residues: CATKRVAGGLTGELFF. The CDR3 region has the DNA TGCGCCACCAAGAGAGTAGCGGGAGGTCTGACCGGGGAGCTGTTTTTT. Combining the CDR3 with reference TRBV5-1 and TRBJ2-2 gives the whole variable domain KAGVTQTPRYLIKTRGQQVTLSCSPISGHRSVSWYQQTPGQGLQFLFEYFSETQRNKGNFPGRFSGRQFSNSRSEMNVSTLELGDSALYLCATKRVAGGLTGELFFGEGSRLTVL.

The chain is built from TRBV2 and TRBJ1-2, with no clear D. The ends were cut back, 7 bases at V and 8 bases at J, with 17 bases in the middle. The CDR3 length is 13 residues. Germline CDR1 is SNHLY and CDR2 is FYNNEI. As DNA, the CDR3 is TGTGCCAGCACAAGCTCGGCGAGCAACGGCTACACCTTC. It translates to CASTSSASNGYTF.

This clone was detected only a few times. The V gene is TRBV6-5, the J gene TRBJ1-2; TRBD1 matches 8 bases. Germline V gives CDR1 MNHEY, CDR2 SVGAGI. V shed 6 bases, J shed 1 base, and the junction held 4 bases outside the gene matches. The CDR3 is 14 residues long. As DNA, the CDR3 is TGTGCCAGCAGGAAGACAGGGGTTAACTATGGCTACACCTTC. Protein: CASRKTGVNYGYTF.

The chain combines TRBV18 with TRBJ2-5; 15 nucleotides align to TRBD2. With 4 bases clipped from V and 2 bases from J, the junction kept 8 bases outside the gene matches. Germline assignment: CDR1 KGHSH and CDR2 LQKENI. This CDR3 has 18 amino acids. The CDR3 DNA is TGTGCCAGCTCACAGGGACTAGCGGGGGGACCTACTCAAGAGACCCAGTACTTC. Translation: CASSQGLAGGPTQETQYF.

This chain uses TRBV19 with TRBJ1-6, with D possibly being TRBD1 (6 bases). V gave up 9 bases and J gave up 5 bases, with 11 bases separating them. Germline lookup yields CDR1 LNHDA and CDR2 SQIVND (reference sequence). The CDR3 runs 13 residues. This chain's CDR3 is CASVGQNNSPLHF. The CDR3 region has the DNA TGTGCCAGCGTAGGACAGAATAATTCACCCCTCCACTTT.

The gene calls are TRBV29-1 and TRBJ2-5; TRBD2 is a possible D gene (5 bases). This CDR3 is built from 13 residues. Germline-derived CDR1 and CDR2 are SQVTM and ANQGSEA. Trimming cost V 4 bases and J 4 bases, with 13 bases left between them. CDR3 region: CSVGRLAVETQYF. As DNA, the CDR3 is TGCAGCGTTGGTAGGCTAGCCGTAGAGACCCAGTACTTC. Looking up the rest from reference TRBV29-1 and TRBJ2-5 gives the full variable domain: SAVISQKPSRDICQRGTSLTIQCQVDSQVTMMFWYRQQPGQSLTLIATANQGSEATYESGFVIDKFPISRPNLTFSTLTVSNMSPEDSSIYLCSVGRLAVETQYFGPGTRLLVL.

Here the CDR3 DNA reads TGTGCCAGCAAGGGCGTAAGCTATGGCTACACCTTC. Protein sequence: CASKGVSYGYTF. The V gene is TRBV6-5, the J gene TRBJ1-2; D is undetermined. Looked up from germline, CDR1 is MNHEY and CDR2 is SVGAGI. This CDR3 comprises 12 residues. The germline V and J ends were trimmed by 7 bases and 4 bases, with 10 bases remaining between them.

The chain uses TRBV30 and TRBJ1-4; TRBD1 is a possible D gene (6 bases). Germline V CDR1 and CDR2: GTSNPN, SVGIG (reference sequence). The CDR3 runs to 13 residues. CDR3 DNA: TGTGCTGGAGGGGGGCAAACTAATGAAAAACTGTTTTTT. Protein: CAGGGQTNEKLFF.

This chain joins TRBV2 and TRBJ2-2; D gene ambiguous. The CDR3 has 12 residues. Germline loops: CDR1 SNHLY, CDR2 FYNNEI. V was clipped by 8 bases and J by 3 bases, with 7 bases between them. The CDR3 sequence: CASAEDTGELFF. The CDR3 region has the DNA TGTGCCAGCGCTGAAGACACCGGGGAGCTGTTTTTT.

The chain couples TRBV28 to TRBJ1-2; weak D call: TRBD1 (6 bases). This CDR3 is 14 amino acids long. CDR1 and CDR2 from the germline V gene are MDHEN and SYDVKM. The V end lost 8 bases, the J end lost 0 bases, and 13 bases lay between the germline ends. This chain's CDR3 is CASRKTGANYGYTF. The CDR3 coding sequence is TGTGCCAGCCGAAAGACAGGTGCTAACTATGGCTACACCTTC.

This clone was found once. The chain couples TRBV5-1 to TRBJ1-4; no clear D gene. This CDR3 is 14 amino acids long. V lost 4 bases, J lost 7 bases, and 14 bases lay in between. Germline V lookup: CDR1 SGHRS, CDR2 YFSETQ. The CDR3 DNA is TGCGCCAGCAGCCCGACCGCCGGAGGTGAAAAACTGTTTTTT. Its protein product is CASSPTAGGEKLFF.

A word on this clone: The sample holds other DNA sequences that translate to the same CDR3. V usage is TRBV18 and J usage is TRBJ2-3; TRBD2 might be the D (5 bases). The CDR3 consists of 13 residues. CDR1 and CDR2 from the germline V gene are KGHSH and LQKENI. V gave up 3 bases and J gave up 1 base, with 5 bases separating them. CDR3 bases: TGTGCCAGCTCACCGGGAGGCACAGATACGCAGTATTTT. Protein product: CASSPGGTDTQYF.

For this clone: The sample carries other DNA sequences with the same CDR3. The chain has TRBV9 and TRBJ2-1; perhaps TRBD2 as D (6 bases). Germline V gene lookup returns CDR1 SGDLS and CDR2 YYNGEE. The CDR3 covers 14 residues. Trimming took 1 base from V and 5 from J, leaving 10 bases between them. The CDR3 is CASSVTGLNNEQFF. As DNA, the CDR3 is TGTGCCAGCAGCGTAACGGGACTGAACAATGAGCAGTTCTTC.

DNA for the CDR3: TGTGCCTGGAGACAACTAGCGGGAGGGCTTTTCGAGCAGTACTTC. It translates to CAWRQLAGGLFEQYF. This chain uses TRBV30 with TRBJ2-7; 13 nucleotides match TRBD2. Germline assignment: CDR1 GTSNPN and CDR2 SVGIG (reference sequence). The CDR3 covers 15 residues. The junction had 8 bases not matched to a gene; V was cut back by 3 bases and J by 6 bases.

This chain links TRBV30 with TRBJ1-2, with D tentatively TRBD1 (6 bases). The germline CDR1 and CDR2 sequences are GTSNPN and SVGIG (reference sequence). V was cut by 7 bases and J by 2 bases, with 8 bases left in between. The CDR3 spans 11 residues. CDR3 sequence reads: CAFDRNYGYTF. Written as DNA, the CDR3 is TGTGCCTTCGACAGGAACTATGGCTACACCTTC.

This clone was seen just once. V is TRBV7-9 and J is TRBJ1-4; D not certain. V lost 5 bases to trimming and J lost 6 bases, with 19 bases between them. The CDR3 length is 16 residues. In germline, CDR1 is SEHNR, CDR2 FQNEAQ (reference sequence). The CDR3 DNA follows: TGTGCCAGCAGCGGTGAGATTCCTGGAAGCCATGAAAAACTGTTTTTT. It is translated as CASSGEIPGSHEKLFF.

This sequence joins TRBV7-2 and TRBJ1-1; no reliable D call. The germline gives CDR1 SGHTA, CDR2 FQGNSA. There are 13 residues in the CDR3. Trimming stripped 3 bases from V and 10 bases from J, with 15 bases between. The CDR3 coding sequence is TGTGCCAGCAGCTTGGGAGGCCCAACGGCAGCTTTCTTT. This sequence encodes CASSLGGPTAAFF.

For this clone: Additional DNA sequences in this sample encode the identical CDR3. The CDR3: CASSLGQSYEQYF. Here the CDR3 DNA reads TGTGCCAGCAGTTTGGGACAGTCCTACGAGCAGTACTTC. The gene calls are TRBV27 and TRBJ2-7, with 7 bases matching TRBD1. This CDR3 has 13 amino acids. V dropped 3 bases and J dropped 1; count of bases not matched to a gene: 0. Per germline, CDR1 MNHEY and CDR2 SMNVEV (reference sequence).